This TCR beta chain was identified in a study of regulatory T cells in long-lasting Graves disease. As to time point: persistent/refractory GD, antithyroid drugs over 5 years with positive TRAb. PBMCs provided the RNA from which the TCR library was made. Combining iRepertoire HTBI primers with Arm-PCR of CDR3 regions, the authors built TCR beta libraries. One entry per CDR3 protein results from TCRdb running MiXCR on the multiplex PCR reads. This repertoire shows 700,000 or so distinct CDR3 sequences, 25% to 35% found once; its top ten account for roughly 41%. This clonotype was found a few times. Its antigen is not identified. The CDR3 is made up of 16 amino acids. Trimming removed 9 bases from V and 3 bases from J; junction bases left unmatched: 15. Germline V CDR1 and CDR2: WSHSY, SAAADI. Notes on the study in general: TRBV28, TRBJ1-2 and TRBJ2-5 were segments that persistent disease favored. Less diverse TCR repertoires were seen in persistent Graves' patients than in newly diagnosed ones. Possibly, too few samples lowered accuracy.

Source: peripheral blood mononuclear cells (PBMCs), taken when the disease was refractory, from a patient treated with antithyroid drugs. This TCR was recovered from a female donor with Graves disease. V gene TRBV10-2 combines with J gene TRBJ1-2, with 8 bases lining up with TRBD1. CDR3 nucleotide sequence: TGCGCCAGTAAAGCCCGAGACGGACAGGGAGACTATGGCTACACCTTC. It encodes CASKARDGQGDYGYTF.